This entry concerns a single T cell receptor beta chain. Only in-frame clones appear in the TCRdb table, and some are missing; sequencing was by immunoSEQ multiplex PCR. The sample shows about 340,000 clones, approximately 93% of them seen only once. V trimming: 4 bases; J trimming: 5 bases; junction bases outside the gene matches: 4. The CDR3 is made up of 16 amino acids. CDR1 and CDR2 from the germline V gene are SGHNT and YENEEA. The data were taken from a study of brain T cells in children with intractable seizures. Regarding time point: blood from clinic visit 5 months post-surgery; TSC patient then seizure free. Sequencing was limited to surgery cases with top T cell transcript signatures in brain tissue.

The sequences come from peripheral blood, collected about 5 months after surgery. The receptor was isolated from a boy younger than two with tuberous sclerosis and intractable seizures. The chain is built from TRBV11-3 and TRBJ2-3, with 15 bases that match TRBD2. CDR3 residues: CASSWGTSGGRDTQYF. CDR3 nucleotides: TGTGCCAGCAGCTGGGGGACTAGCGGGGGGAGAGATACGCAGTATTTT.